This T cell receptor beta chain was sequenced during a study of blood T cells in healthy people across ages. Using a J-beta primer mix together with a sample-barcoded 5' primer, a second PCR was run for about 6 to 12 cycles. TCRdb fed the 5' RACE reads into MiXCR, producing one record per CDR3 protein. The sample lists about 650,000 distinct CDR3 sequences, 32% occurring once. Germline assignment: CDR1 SGHTA and CDR2 FQGNSA. With V trimmed by 4 bases and J by 5 bases, 3 bases remained unmatched. CDR3 length: 13 residues. The sequenced sample consisted of blood. The chain carries TRBV7-2 and TRBJ2-5, with 8 bases fitting TRBD2. This receptor was taken from a woman older than 75 in good health. CDR3 DNA sequence: TGTGCCAGCAGCTCAAGCGGGAGTGAGACCCAGTACTTC. Translated: CASSSSGSETQYF.